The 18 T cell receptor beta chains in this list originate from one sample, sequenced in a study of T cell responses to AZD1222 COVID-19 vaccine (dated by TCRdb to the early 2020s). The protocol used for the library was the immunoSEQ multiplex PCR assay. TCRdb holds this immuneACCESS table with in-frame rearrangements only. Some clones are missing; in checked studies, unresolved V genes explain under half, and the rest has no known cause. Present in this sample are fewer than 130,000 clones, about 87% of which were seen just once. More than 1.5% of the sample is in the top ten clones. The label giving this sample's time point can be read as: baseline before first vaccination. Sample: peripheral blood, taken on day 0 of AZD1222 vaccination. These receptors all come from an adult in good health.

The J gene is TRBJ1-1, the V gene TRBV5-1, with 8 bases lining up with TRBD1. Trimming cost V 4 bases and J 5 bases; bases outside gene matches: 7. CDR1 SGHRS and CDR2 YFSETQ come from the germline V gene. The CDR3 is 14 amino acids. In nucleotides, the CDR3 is TGCGCCAGCAGCCCCAGACAGGGGTGGACTGAAGCTTTCTTT. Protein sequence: CASSPRQGWTEAFF.

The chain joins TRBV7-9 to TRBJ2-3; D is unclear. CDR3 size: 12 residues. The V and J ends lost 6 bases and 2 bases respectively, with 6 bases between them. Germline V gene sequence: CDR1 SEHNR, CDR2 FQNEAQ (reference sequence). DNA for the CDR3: TGTGCCAGCAGTTACTTCACAGATACGCAGTATTTT. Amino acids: CASSYFTDTQYF.

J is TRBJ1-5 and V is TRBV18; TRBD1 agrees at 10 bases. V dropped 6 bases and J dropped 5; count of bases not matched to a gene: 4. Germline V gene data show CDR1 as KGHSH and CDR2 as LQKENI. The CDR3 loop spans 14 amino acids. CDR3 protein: CASSRGTGDQPQHF. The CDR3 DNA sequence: TGTGCCAGCTCGCGCGGGACAGGGGATCAGCCCCAGCATTTT.

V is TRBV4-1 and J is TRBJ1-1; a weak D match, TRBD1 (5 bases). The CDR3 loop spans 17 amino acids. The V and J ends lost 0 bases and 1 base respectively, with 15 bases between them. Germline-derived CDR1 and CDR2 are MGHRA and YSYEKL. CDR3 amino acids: CASSQDSGGVPNTEAFF. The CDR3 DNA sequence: TGCGCCAGCAGCCAAGATTCCGGGGGGGTCCCGAACACTGAAGCTTTCTTT.

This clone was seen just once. DNA of the CDR3: TGTGCCAGCAGAGGACAGGGAAATTCACCCCTCCACTTT. Its protein product is CASRGQGNSPLHF. The rearrangement links TRBV6-6 to TRBJ1-6; 8 bases map to TRBD1. Losses at the gene ends were 6 bases for V and 7 bases for J; bases not matched to a gene: 2. The CDR3 is made up of 13 amino acids. Germline-derived CDR1 and CDR2 are MNHNY and SVGAGI (reference sequence).

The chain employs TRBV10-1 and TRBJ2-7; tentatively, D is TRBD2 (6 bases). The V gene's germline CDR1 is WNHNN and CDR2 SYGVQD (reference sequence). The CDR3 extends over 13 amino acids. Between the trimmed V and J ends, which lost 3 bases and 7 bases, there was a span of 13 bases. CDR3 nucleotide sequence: TGCGCCAGCAGTGACCACCCGGGGGAAGAGCAGTACTTC. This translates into CASSDHPGEEQYF.

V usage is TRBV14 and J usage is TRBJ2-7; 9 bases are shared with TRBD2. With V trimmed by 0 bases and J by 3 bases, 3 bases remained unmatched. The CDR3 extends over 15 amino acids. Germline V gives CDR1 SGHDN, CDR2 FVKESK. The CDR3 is CASSQDPSGDYEQYF. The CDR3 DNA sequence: TGTGCCAGCAGCCAAGACCCTAGCGGGGACTACGAGCAGTACTTC.

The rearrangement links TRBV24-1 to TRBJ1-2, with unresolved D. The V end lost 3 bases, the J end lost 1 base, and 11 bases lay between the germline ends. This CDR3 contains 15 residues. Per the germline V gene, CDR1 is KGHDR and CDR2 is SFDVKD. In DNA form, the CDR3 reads TGTGCCACCAGTGATACCCGGAGGGATAACTATGGCTACACCTTC. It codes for CATSDTRRDNYGYTF.

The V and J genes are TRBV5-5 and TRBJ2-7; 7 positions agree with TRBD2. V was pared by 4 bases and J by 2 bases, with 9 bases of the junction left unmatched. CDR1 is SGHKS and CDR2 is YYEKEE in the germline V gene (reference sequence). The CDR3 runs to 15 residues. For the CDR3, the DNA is TGTGCCAGCAGCGTCACTAGCGAGAGTACCTACGAGCAGTACTTC. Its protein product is CASSVTSESTYEQYF.

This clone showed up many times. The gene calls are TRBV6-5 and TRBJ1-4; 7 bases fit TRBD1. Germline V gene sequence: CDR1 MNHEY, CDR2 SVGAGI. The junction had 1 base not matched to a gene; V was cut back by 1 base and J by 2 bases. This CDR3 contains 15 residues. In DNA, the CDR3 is TGTGCCAGCAGTTACTTACAGGGGACTAATGAAAAACTGTTTTTT. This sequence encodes CASSYLQGTNEKLFF.

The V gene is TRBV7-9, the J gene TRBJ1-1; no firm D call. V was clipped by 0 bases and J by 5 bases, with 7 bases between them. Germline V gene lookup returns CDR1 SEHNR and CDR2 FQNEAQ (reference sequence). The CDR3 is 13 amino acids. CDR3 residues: CASSLAALTEAFF. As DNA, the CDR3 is TGTGCCAGCAGCTTAGCTGCCTTGACTGAAGCTTTCTTT.

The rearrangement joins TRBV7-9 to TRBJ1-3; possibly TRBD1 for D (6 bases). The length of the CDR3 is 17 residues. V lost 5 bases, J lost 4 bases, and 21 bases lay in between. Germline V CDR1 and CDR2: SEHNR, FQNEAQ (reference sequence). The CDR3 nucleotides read TGTGCCAGCAGCCGAGCGATTCTGGGGGCTACCGGAAACACCATATATTTT. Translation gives CASSRAILGATGNTIYF.

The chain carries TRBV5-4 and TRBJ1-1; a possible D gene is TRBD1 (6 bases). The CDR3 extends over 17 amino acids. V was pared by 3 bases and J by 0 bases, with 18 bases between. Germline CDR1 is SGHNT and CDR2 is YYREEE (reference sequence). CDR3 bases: TGTGCCAGCAGCTGGGGCGATGAGGGGGTTTTGAACACTGAAGCTTTCTTT. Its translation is CASSWGDEGVLNTEAFF.

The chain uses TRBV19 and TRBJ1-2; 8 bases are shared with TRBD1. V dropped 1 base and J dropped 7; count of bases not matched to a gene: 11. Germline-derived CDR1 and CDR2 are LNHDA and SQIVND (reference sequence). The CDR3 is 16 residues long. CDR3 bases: TGTGCCAGTAGTATAGGGTTTGGGACAGGCTTCGCTGGCTACACCTTC. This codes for CASSIGFGTGFAGYTF.

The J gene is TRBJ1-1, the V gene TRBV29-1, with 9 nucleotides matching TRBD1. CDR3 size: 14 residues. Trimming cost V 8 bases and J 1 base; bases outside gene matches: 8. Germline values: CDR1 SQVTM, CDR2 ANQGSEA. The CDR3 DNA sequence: TGCAGCTCATCCGGGACAGGGCAGAACACTGAAGCTTTCTTT. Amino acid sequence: CSSSGTGQNTEAFF.

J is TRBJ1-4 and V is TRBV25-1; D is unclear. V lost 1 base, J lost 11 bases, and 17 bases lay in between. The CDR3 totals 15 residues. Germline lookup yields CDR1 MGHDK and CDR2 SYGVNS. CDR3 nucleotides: TGTGCCAGCAGTGAATTGTACGTCGGGCGGGAGAAACTGTTTTTT. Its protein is CASSELYVGREKLFF.

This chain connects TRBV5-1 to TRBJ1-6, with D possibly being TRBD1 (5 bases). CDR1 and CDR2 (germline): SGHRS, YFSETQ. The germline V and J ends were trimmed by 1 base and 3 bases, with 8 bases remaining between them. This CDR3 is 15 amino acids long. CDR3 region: CASSLRGDYNSPLHF. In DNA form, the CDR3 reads TGCGCCAGCAGCTTGCGGGGGGACTATAATTCACCCCTCCACTTT.

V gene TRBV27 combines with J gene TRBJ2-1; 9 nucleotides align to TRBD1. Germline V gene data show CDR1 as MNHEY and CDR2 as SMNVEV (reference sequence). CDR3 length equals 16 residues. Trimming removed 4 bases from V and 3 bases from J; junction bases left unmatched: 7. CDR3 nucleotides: TGTGCCAGCAGTTCGGGACAGGGCAAGGGCTACAATGAGCAGTTCTTC. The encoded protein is CASSSGQGKGYNEQFF.